The 9 T cell receptor beta chains given below trace back to one sample, sequenced in a study of monozygotic twins with inflammatory bowel disease. For each CDR3 protein, TCRdb gives one entry from its re-call of the 5' RACE reads, without DNA. Found here are some 200,000 distinct CDR3 sequences; the top ten clones hold roughly 7.7%. The sequenced material came from blood. These receptor sequences come from a human donor with ulcerative colitis or Crohn's disease, or a healthy co-twin of an affected twin (not recorded which).

The chain combines TRBV19 with TRBJ2-1; the D call from TCRdb, TRBD2, cannot be confirmed without DNA. This CDR3 is 13 amino acids long. CDR1 and CDR2 (germline): LNHDA, SQIVND (reference sequence). CDR3 in amino acids: CASSGRPTDEQFF.

The V and J genes are TRBV12-3 or TRBV12-4 and TRBJ2-7; TCRdb designates TRBD1, a call that cannot be tested without DNA. The CDR3 extends over 15 amino acids. The chain's CDR3 is CASRPGTAELYEQYF.

V gene TRBV19 combines with J gene TRBJ1-2; TCRdb returns TRBD1, unconfirmable since there is no DNA. The CDR3 contains 15 residues. The germline gives CDR1 LNHDA, CDR2 SQIVND (reference sequence). The CDR3 region is CASSTRTGETYGYTF.

The V and J genes are TRBV7-9 and TRBJ1-5. Germline V gene data show CDR1 as SEHNR and CDR2 as FQNEAQ (reference sequence). The CDR3 contains 14 residues. CDR3 protein: CASSFNGRNQPQHF.

This chain connects TRBV9 to TRBJ2-7. The germline CDR1 and CDR2 sequences are SGDLS and YYNGEE. The CDR3 runs to 14 residues. CDR3 sequence: CASSALEHSYEQYF.

This chain joins TRBV20-1 and TRBJ2-7; TCRdb indicates TRBD1, and absent DNA this call remains unverified. Germline V gene lookup returns CDR1 DFQATT and CDR2 SNEGSKA (reference sequence). The CDR3 extends over 12 amino acids. The CDR3: CSGTRPNYEQYF.

The rearrangement uses TRBV7-3 and TRBJ2-1; with no DNA, the TCRdb D assignment of TRBD1 cannot be verified. The CDR3 is made up of 14 amino acids. Germline V gene sequence: CDR1 SGHTA, CDR2 FQGTGA. CDR3 in amino acids: CASSSRTGGDEQFF.

This chain connects TRBV25-1 to TRBJ2-3; absent DNA, TCRdb's TRBD1 call cannot be checked. This CDR3 has 17 residues. CDR1 and CDR2 from the germline V gene are MGHDK and SYGVNS. The CDR3 spells CASSELGTGHSTDTQYF.

CDR3 loop: CATQGSSFNEQFF. This chain uses TRBV6-5 with TRBJ2-1; TCRdb outputs TRBD1, but without DNA this stays unchecked. CDR3 length: 13 amino acids. Looked up from germline, CDR1 is MNHEY and CDR2 is SVGAGI.